Sequencing of this TCR beta chain was carried out in a study of T cells after yellow fever vaccination. On this clonotype itself: Its antigen remains unknown. One junction end does not reproduce the germline sequence, and a read error may be involved.

Study findings and constraints: Booster samples showed a return of most primary-vaccination clones (roughly 95% CD4, roughly 85% CD8).

Template switching by 5'RACE produced TCR cDNA, adding a universal primer site and UMIs. In TCRdb, the 5' RACE reads were re-called with MiXCR into one record per CDR3 protein. In the table there are about 320,000 distinct CDR3 sequences, around 11% of which are singletons. CDR1 is SSHAT and CDR2 is FNYEAQ in the germline V gene (reference sequence). The CDR3 has 15 amino acids. The receptor comes from a man aged 18 to 30 who received the YFV17D yellow fever vaccine. The chain recombines TRBV7-7 with TRBJ1-4; D is uncertain. The sequences come from CD4+ T cells sorted from PBMCs, collected 45 days after the yellow fever booster vaccination. CDR3 sequence: CASSVGLTRGEKLFF. In DNA, the CDR3 is TGTGCTAGCAGCGTGGGTCTTACGAGAGGTGAAAAACTGTTTTTT.